This T cell receptor beta chain was identified in a study of T-cell reconstitution after alpha-beta-depleted transplantation in children (dated by TCRdb to the mid-2010s). Regarding the complete study: Using TCR repertoire profiling, the study followed T-cell immune reconstitution in a quantitative way in children after TCRalphabeta/CD19-depleted allogeneic hematopoietic cell transplantation.

Library generation was performed with PCR. Sequenced using an Illumina HiSeq 2500. TCR library preparation used molecular barcoding, with unique molecular identifiers applied to normalize quantification of the TCRbeta repertoire. TCRdb itself trimmed the public reads at Q25 with fastp, ran MiXCR and retained productive beta chains. Each record represents a unique CDR3 protein, reported with the most common genes and DNA among its rows. A total of about 610,000 distinct CDR3 sequences appear in this sample, 8% to 11% of them only once. Roughly 4% of the sample comes from the top ten. This clonotype has a handful of counts. Its antigen is still unknown. No per-base quality is available; no much larger clone lies one base away. According to the germline V gene (reference sequence), CDR1 reads GTSNPN and CDR2 reads SVGIG. The CDR3 numbers 13 residues from cysteine through phenylalanine. The retained sequence is limited to the CDR3, 39 bases, with the frame set at the first base. Relative to germline, V is 4 bases shorter and J is 8 bases shorter, with 14 bases between their ends.

The sequence joins TRBV30 to TRBJ1-4; a tentative D match to TRBD1 spans 5 bases. This specimen was PBMCs from the stem cell graft donor, taken from the stem cell graft. The receptor's source is a human donor who donated a stem cell graft to a child with acute myeloid leukemia. The nucleotide sequence reads TGTGCCTGGAACTACGGGGCTTGGGAAAAACTGTTTTTT. It is translated as CAWNYGAWEKLFF. The full variable domain, with segments outside the CDR3 supplied by the reference TRBV30 and TRBJ1-4 proteins, appears as SQTIHQWPATLVQPVGSPLSLECTVEGTSNPNLYWYRQAAGRGLQLLFYSVGIGQISSEVPQNLSASRPQDRQFILSSKKLLLSDSGFYLCAWNYGAWEKLFFGSGTQLSVL.